Listed here are 9 T cell receptor beta chains from one sample, sequenced in a study of control samples from healthy donors and cancer patients. Clones were sequenced by immunoSEQ multiplex PCR, and TCRdb holds only the in-frame ones, with some missing. Counted here are 110,000 to 150,000 clones, roughly nine tenths occurring once; the ten biggest clones make up roughly 8.4%. The sequenced material came from blood. All receptors derive from a young woman in good health.

This clone showed up just once. The chain links TRBV3-1 (or the pseudogene TRBV3-2) to TRBJ1-1; 7 bases fit TRBD1. V was clipped by 4 bases and J by 3 bases; unmatched bases: 11. The CDR3 loop spans 16 amino acids. The germline V gene has CDR1 LGHDT and CDR2 YNNKEL (reference sequence). This CDR3 reads CASSRQGGASDTEAFF. For the CDR3, the DNA is TGTGCCAGCAGCCGCCAAGGGGGCGCATCGGACACTGAAGCTTTCTTT.

CDR3 protein: CASNVDRNSGNTIYF. CDR3 bases: TGTGCCAGCAACGTGGACAGGAACTCTGGAAACACCATATATTTT. The rearrangement joins TRBV7-9 to TRBJ1-3, with 7 bases matching TRBD1. Germline CDR1 reads SEHNR; CDR2 reads FQNEAQ (reference sequence). Trimming at V came to 7 bases and at J to 0 bases, leaving 6 bases not matched to a gene. The CDR3 runs 15 residues.

The chain carries TRBV28 and TRBJ1-4; unclear D gene. This CDR3 is 11 amino acids long. The ends were cut back, 10 bases at V and 8 bases at J, with 11 bases in the middle. Germline V gene sequence: CDR1 MDHEN, CDR2 SYDVKM. In DNA, the CDR3 is TGTGCCACCTTTTGGGCCGAAAAACTGTTTTTT. Translation: CATFWAEKLFF.

This chain joins TRBV6-5 and TRBJ1-6; D is perhaps TRBD1 (6 bases). Trimming removed 5 bases from V and 7 bases from J, with 15 bases in between. The CDR3 has 15 residues. Looked up from germline, CDR1 is MNHEY and CDR2 is SVGAGI. The CDR3 nucleotides read TGTGCCAGCAGTATCCACAGGGAATCGAATTCACCCCTCCACTTT. Protein: CASSIHRESNSPLHF.

The chain recombines TRBV11-3 with TRBJ2-2; D gene uncertain. The CDR3 has 14 residues. Germline assignment: CDR1 SGHNT and CDR2 YENEEA. Trimming left V 1 base short and J 2 bases short, with 5 bases between. The CDR3 DNA sequence: TGTGCCAGCAGCTTAGTCGCAAACACCGGGGAGCTGTTTTTT. This sequence encodes CASSLVANTGELFF.

The chain uses TRBV25-1 and TRBJ2-7, with TRBD1 matching over 10 bases. CDR3 size: 17 residues. V lost 2 bases to trimming and J lost 6 bases; unmatched junction nucleotides: 13. From germline, CDR1 is MGHDK and CDR2 SYGVNS. CDR3 region: CASSEPRQGALRGEQYF. CDR3 coding DNA: TGTGCCAGCAGTGAACCTCGACAGGGGGCGCTAAGGGGCGAGCAGTACTTC.

The sample holds one count of this clone. J is TRBJ2-7 and V is TRBV5-6; 7 nucleotides match TRBD1. V was pared by 4 bases and J by 3 bases, with 7 bases of the junction left unmatched. Germline assignment: CDR1 SGHDT and CDR2 YYEEEE. The CDR3 contains 14 residues. The CDR3, as DNA: TGTGCCAGCAGCCTCGGGACAGCACTCTACGAGCAGTACTTC. Amino acid sequence: CASSLGTALYEQYF.

The rearrangement links TRBV11-1 to TRBJ2-3, with D perhaps matching TRBD1 or TRBD2 (5 bases each). CDR3 length: 13 residues. Germline assignment: CDR1 SGHAT and CDR2 FQDESV (reference sequence). V shed 10 bases and J shed 1 base, with 12 bases lying between them. The CDR3 nucleotides read TGTGCCACCGGGGCCGGTGGCACAGATACGCAGTATTTT. This codes for CATGAGGTDTQYF.

This clone was found once. The chain combines TRBV6-1 with TRBJ1-4; the D gene is possibly TRBD1 (5 bases). V gave up 3 bases and J gave up 10 bases, with 15 bases separating them. CDR3 length: 14 amino acids. Germline CDR1 and CDR2: MNHNS and SASEGT. CDR3 sequence (DNA): TGTGCCAGCAGTGACGGATGGGGGGGTGGAAAACTGTTTTTT. Its protein is CASSDGWGGGKLFF.